Sequencing of this T cell receptor beta chain was carried out in a study of shared clonotypes between healthy human individuals. This CDR3 spans 13 amino acids. Germline V gene lookup returns CDR1 ENHRY and CDR2 SYGVKD. Deletions cut 4 bases from V and 0 bases from J, with 5 bases between. With regard to this clone: No antigen is known for it. Other DNA sequences in this sample translate to the same CDR3.

The assay ran at deep level. Assay: immunoSEQ multiplex PCR; the TCRdb copy retains only in-frame clones and omits some. Of 2 million to 3 million clones listed, more than 85% are singletons. The study, taken as a whole, reports: Sharing across four donors was highest in naive CD4 (roughly 5%) and lowest in memory CD8 (roughly 0.4%). Richness estimates generally favored naive over memory subsets.

Source material: naive CD4+ T cells from PBMCs. Subset denoted: CD45RA+ positively selected. The chain recombines TRBV10-3 with TRBJ2-3; no definite D call. The source is a man aged 18 to 35 in good health. Some clones in this sample may be carry-over from other donors' samples. The CDR3 protein is CAISGGSTDTQYF. The CDR3 DNA reads as TGTGCCATCAGTGGTGGTAGCACAGATACGCAGTATTTT.